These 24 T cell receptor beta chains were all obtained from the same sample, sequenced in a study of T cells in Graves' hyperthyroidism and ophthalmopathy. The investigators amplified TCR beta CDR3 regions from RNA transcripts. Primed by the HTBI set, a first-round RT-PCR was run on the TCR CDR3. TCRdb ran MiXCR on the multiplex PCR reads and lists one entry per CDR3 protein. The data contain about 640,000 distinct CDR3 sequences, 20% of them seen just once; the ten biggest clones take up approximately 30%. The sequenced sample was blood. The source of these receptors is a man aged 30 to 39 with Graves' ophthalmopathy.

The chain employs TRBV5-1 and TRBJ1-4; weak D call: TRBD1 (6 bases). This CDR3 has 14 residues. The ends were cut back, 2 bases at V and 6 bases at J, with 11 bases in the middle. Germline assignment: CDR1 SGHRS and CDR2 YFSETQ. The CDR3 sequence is CASSLWDTDEKLFF. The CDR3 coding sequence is TGCGCCAGCAGCTTATGGGACACCGATGAAAAACTGTTTTTT.

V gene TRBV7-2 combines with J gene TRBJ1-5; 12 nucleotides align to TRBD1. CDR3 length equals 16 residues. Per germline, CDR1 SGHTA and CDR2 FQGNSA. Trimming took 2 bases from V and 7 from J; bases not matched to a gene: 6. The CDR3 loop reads CASSLTGTGGRQPQHF. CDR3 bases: TGTGCCAGCAGCTTAACCGGGACAGGGGGCAGGCAGCCCCAGCATTTT.

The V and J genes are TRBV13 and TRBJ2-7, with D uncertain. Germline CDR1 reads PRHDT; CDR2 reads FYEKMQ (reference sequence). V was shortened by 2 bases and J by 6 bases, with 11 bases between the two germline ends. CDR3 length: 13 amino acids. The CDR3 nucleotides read TGTGCCAGCAGCTTATGGAGATCCGGCGAGCAGTACTTC. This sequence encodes CASSLWRSGEQYF.

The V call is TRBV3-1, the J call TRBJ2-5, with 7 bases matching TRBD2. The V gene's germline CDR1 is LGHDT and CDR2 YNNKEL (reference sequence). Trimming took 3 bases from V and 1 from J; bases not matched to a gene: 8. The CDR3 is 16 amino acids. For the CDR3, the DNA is TGTGCCAGCAGCCAGCGGGCTAGCGGAATCCAAGAGACCCAGTACTTC. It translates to CASSQRASGIQETQYF.

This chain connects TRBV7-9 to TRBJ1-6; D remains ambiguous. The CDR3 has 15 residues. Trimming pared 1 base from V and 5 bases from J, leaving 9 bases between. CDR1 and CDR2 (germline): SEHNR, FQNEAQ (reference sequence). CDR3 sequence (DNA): TGTGCCAGCAGCTTAGGGACGGATCATAATTCACCCCTCCACTTT. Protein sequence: CASSLGTDHNSPLHF.

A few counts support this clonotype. CDR3 in amino acids: CASSPAANEKLFF. CDR3 coding DNA: TGTGCCAGCAGCCCCGCCGCGAATGAAAAACTGTTTTTT. The chain links TRBV6-1 to TRBJ1-4; no clear D gene. The V end lost 6 bases, the J end lost 5 bases, and 10 bases lay between the germline ends. CDR3 length: 13 amino acids. Per germline, CDR1 MNHNS and CDR2 SASEGT.

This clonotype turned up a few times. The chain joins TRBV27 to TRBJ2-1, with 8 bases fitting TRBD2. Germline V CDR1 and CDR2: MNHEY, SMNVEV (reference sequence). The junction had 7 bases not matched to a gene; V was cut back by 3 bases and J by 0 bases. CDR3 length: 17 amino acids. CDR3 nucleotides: TGTGCCAGCAGTTTGCGGGGGGAGTTGATCTCCTACAATGAGCAGTTCTTC. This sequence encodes CASSLRGELISYNEQFF.

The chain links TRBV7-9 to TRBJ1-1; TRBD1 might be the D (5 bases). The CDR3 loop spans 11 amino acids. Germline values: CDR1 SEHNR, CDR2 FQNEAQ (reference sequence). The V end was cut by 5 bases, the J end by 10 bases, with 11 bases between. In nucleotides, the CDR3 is TGTGCCAGCAGCCTCCAGGGAGTAGCTTTCTTT. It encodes CASSLQGVAFF.

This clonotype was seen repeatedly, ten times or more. CDR3 sequence reads: CASSPRMDTEAFF. CDR3 DNA: TGTGCCAGCAGCCCACGCATGGACACTGAAGCTTTCTTT. The V gene is TRBV7-9, the J gene TRBJ1-1; D not resolved. V dropped 5 bases and J dropped 3 bases, with 10 bases sitting between them. The germline V gene encodes CDR1 SEHNR and CDR2 FQNEAQ (reference sequence). The CDR3 has 13 amino acids.

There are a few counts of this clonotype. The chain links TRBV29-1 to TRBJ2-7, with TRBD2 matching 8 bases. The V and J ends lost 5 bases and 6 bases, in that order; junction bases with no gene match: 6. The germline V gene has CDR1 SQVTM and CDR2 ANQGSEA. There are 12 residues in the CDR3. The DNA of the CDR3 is TGCAGCGTTTATTTCGGGGGGGTCGAGCAGTACTTC. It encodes CSVYFGGVEQYF.

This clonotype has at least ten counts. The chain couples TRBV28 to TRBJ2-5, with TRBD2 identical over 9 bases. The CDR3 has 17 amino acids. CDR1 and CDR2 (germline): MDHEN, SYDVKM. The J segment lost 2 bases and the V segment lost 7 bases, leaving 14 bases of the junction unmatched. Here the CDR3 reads CASTPRASGIRQETQYF. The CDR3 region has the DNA TGTGCCAGCACCCCCCGGGCTAGCGGGATAAGGCAAGAGACCCAGTACTTC. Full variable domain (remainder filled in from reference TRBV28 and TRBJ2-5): DVKVTQSSRYLVKRTGEKVFLECVQDMDHENMFWYRQDPGLGLRLIYFSYDVKMKEKGDIPEGYSVSREKKERFSLILESASTNQTSMYLCASTPRASGIRQETQYFGPGTRLLVL.

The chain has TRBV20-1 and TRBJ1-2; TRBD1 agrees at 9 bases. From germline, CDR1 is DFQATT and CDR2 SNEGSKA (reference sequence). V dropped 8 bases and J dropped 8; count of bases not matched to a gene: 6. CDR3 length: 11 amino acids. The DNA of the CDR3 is TGCAGTCCCGGGACAGGGTTCGGCTACACCTTC. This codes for CSPGTGFGYTF.

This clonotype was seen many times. CDR3: CASRQNRVSYEQYF. The CDR3 DNA sequence: TGTGCCAGCAGACAGAACAGGGTCTCCTACGAGCAGTACTTC. This sequence joins TRBV28 and TRBJ2-7, with D perhaps matching TRBD1 (6 bases). V lost 6 bases and J lost 0, with 12 bases in between. The CDR3 consists of 14 residues. Germline values: CDR1 MDHEN, CDR2 SYDVKM.

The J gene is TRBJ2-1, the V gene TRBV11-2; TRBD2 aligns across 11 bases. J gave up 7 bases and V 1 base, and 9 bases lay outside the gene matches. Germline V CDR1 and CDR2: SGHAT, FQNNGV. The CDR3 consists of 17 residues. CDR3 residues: CASSLVSGREGPNEQFF. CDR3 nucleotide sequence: TGTGCCAGCAGCTTAGTTAGCGGGAGGGAGGGCCCTAATGAGCAGTTCTTC.

This CDR3 is CASSQESQDRPNEQFF. In nucleotides, the CDR3 is TGTGCCAGCAGCCAAGAATCCCAGGACAGACCGAATGAGCAGTTCTTC. The V and J genes are TRBV4-2 and TRBJ2-1; D is perhaps TRBD1 (6 bases). V was pared by 0 bases and J by 7 bases, with 16 bases between. Germline CDR1 and CDR2: LGHNA and YNFKEQ. The CDR3 has 16 amino acids.

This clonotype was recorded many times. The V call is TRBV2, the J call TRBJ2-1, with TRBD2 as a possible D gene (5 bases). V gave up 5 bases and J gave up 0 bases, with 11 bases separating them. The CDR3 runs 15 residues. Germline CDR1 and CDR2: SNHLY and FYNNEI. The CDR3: CASSRTSSSYNEQFF. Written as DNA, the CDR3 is TGTGCCAGCAGTCGGACTTCCAGCTCCTACAATGAGCAGTTCTTC.

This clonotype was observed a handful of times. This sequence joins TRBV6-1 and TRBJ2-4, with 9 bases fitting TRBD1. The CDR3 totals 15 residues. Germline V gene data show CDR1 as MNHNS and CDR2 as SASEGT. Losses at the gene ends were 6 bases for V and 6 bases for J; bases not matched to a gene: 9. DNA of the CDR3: TGTGCCAGCAGGCCTACCACGGACAGGGGAAACATTCAGTACTTC. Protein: CASRPTTDRGNIQYF.

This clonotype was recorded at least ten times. The CDR3 spells CASGLEGGDHTEAFF. The CDR3 region has the DNA TGTGCTAGTGGTTTGGAAGGGGGCGATCACACTGAAGCTTTCTTT. V and J are TRBV12-5 and TRBJ1-1; 7 nucleotides line up with TRBD1. The CDR3 has 15 residues. V lost 1 base to trimming and J lost 3 bases; unmatched junction nucleotides: 5. Germline CDR1 reads LGHNT; CDR2 reads FRNRAP. The full variable domain, rest sourced from reference TRBV12-5 and TRBJ1-1, is DARVTQTPRHKVTEMGQEVTMRCQPILGHNTVFWYRQTMMQGLELLAYFRNRAPLDDSGMPKDRFSAEMPDATLATLKIQPSEPRDSAVYFCASGLEGGDHTEAFFGQGTRLTVV.

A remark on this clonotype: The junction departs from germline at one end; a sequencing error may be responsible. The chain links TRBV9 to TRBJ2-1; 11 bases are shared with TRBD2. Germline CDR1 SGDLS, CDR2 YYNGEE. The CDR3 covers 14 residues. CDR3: CASSRLAGHNKQFF. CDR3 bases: TGTGCCAGCAGTAGACTAGCGGGGCACAATAAGCAGTTCTTC.

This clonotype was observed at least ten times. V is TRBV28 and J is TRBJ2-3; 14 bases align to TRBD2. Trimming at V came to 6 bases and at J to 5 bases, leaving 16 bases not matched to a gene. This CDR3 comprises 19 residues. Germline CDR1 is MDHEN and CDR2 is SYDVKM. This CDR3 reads CASSSEWGLAGDQGDTQYF. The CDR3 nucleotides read TGTGCCAGCAGCTCCGAATGGGGACTAGCGGGAGATCAGGGAGATACGCAGTATTTT.

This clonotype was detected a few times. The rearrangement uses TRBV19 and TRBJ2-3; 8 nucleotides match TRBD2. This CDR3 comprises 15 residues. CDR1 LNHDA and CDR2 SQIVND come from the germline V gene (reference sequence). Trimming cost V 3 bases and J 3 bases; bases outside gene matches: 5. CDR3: CASSIGREVTDTQYF. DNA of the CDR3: TGTGCCAGTAGTATTGGGCGGGAGGTTACAGATACGCAGTATTTT.

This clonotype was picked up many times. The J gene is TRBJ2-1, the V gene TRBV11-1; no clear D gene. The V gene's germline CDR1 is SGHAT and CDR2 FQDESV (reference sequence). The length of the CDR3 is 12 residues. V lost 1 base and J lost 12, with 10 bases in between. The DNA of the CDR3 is TGTGCCAGCAGCTTAGAACCCACGGGGCAGTTCTTC. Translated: CASSLEPTGQFF.

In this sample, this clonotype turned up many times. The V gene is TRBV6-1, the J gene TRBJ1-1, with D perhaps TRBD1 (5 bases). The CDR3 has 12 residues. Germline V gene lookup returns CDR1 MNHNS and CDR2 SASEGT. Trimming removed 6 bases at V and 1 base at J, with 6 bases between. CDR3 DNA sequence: TGTGCCAGCAGCCAGGGGAACACTGAAGCTTTCTTT. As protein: CASSQGNTEAFF.

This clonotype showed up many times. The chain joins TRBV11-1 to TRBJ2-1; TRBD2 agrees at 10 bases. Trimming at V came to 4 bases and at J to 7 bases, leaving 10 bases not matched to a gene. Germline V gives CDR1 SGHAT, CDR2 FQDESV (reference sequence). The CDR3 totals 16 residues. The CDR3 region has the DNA TGTGCCAGCAGCTGGACTAGCGGAGCCCCGAATAATGAGCAGTTCTTC. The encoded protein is CASSWTSGAPNNEQFF.